This entry features one T cell receptor (beta chain) sequence. CDR1 is MNHEY and CDR2 is SVGAGI in the germline V gene. V gave up 5 bases and J gave up 3 bases, with 13 bases separating them. The CDR3 spans 15 residues. This sample stems from a study of blood T cell repertoires in COVID-19. About the research overall: COVID-19 samples collected from the United States, Italy and Spain covered acute and convalescent phases. Sources were T cells, B-cell-depleted T cells, or PBMCs; the material itself was cDNA or gDNA.

In the authors' methods: The authors estimated nucleated cell counts from reference gene primer amplification. Assay used: immunoSEQ multiplex PCR; TCRdb lists only in-frame clones, some missing. D and trimming come from the DNA, and the V and J calls and clone size come from that table. The table has 130,000 to 150,000 clones, 80% to 90% seen once; the top ten hold roughly 8%. Material: peripheral blood. The sequence derives from an older woman with COVID-19, enrolled during active disease. V usage is TRBV6-5 and J usage is TRBJ1-4; D is perhaps TRBD1 (6 bases). This chain's CDR3 is CASSLPDSSNEKLFF. In nucleotides, the CDR3 is TGTGCCAGCAGTCTCCCGGACAGTTCTAATGAAAAACTGTTTTTT.